This TCR beta chain was recovered during a study of T cell repertoires in cytomegalovirus infection. Concerning this clonotype itself: The antigen is not known.

V lost 4 bases and J lost 8, with 15 bases in between. Germline CDR1 is MNHEY and CDR2 is SMNVEV (reference sequence). This CDR3 has 14 residues. Whole-study findings and limits: CMV carriers having the relevant HLA were flagged by cumulative public TCR beta family frequency.

Each CDR3 protein is one row after TCRdb ran MiXCR on the reads. Here the sample spans about 600,000 distinct CDR3 sequences, 20% to 25% being singletons. This receptor was obtained from a human donor in good health (CMV status not recorded). Some clones in this sample may be carry-over from other donors' samples. The sequencing sample was made of CD8+ T cells from PBMCs. The chain uses TRBV27 and TRBJ2-4; D possibly uses TRBD1 or TRBD2 (6 bases each). CDR3 sequence reads: CASSSGGQVDIQYF. CDR3 DNA sequence: TGTGCCAGCAGTTCTGGGGGGCAAGTGGACATTCAGTACTTC.